This T cell receptor (beta chain) was sequenced in a study of blood T cell repertoires in COVID-19. Overall study: Both acute and convalescent COVID-19 samples were obtained from the United States, Italy and Spain. PBMCs, B-cell-depleted T cells, or T cells provided the cDNA or gDNA that made up the material.

In the authors' methods: It was from reference gene primer amplification that nucleated cell counts were estimated. Clones were sequenced by immunoSEQ multiplex PCR, and TCRdb holds only the in-frame ones, with some missing. The DNA was the basis for D and trimming; V, J and clone size are from that table. This table holds 200,000 to 300,000 clones, about 88% found once. Trimming at V came to 5 bases and at J to 5 bases, leaving 6 bases not matched to a gene. CDR1 MNHEY and CDR2 SVGAGI come from the germline V gene. The CDR3 totals 14 residues. The sequenced sample consisted of peripheral blood. The clonotype originates from a man aged 25-40 years with active or convalescent COVID-19. This sequence joins TRBV6-5 and TRBJ2-1; 7 bases match TRBD1. In DNA, the CDR3 is TGTGCCAGCAGTCGGGACAGAGGGAACAATGAGCAGTTCTTC. It specifies CASSRDRGNNEQFF.